The 15 T cell receptor beta chains given below trace back to one sample, sequenced in a study of blood T cell repertoires in COVID-19. The data were produced by immunoSEQ multiplex PCR, yet TCRdb's version contains in-frame clones alone and is incomplete. The table records around 400,000 clones, roughly nine tenths of them present only once. The sequenced material came from PBMCs or T cells enriched from blood (not recorded which). The receptors derive from a woman aged 40 to 50 who had been exposed to COVID-19.

This clone showed up just once. This chain links TRBV2 with TRBJ1-3; a possible D gene is TRBD1 (5 bases). Trimming removed 6 bases at V and 0 bases at J, with 15 bases between. The CDR3 has 16 amino acids. CDR1 SNHLY and CDR2 FYNNEI come from the germline V gene. The CDR3, as DNA: TGTGCCAGCAGGAACCCCAGGCAGGGCTCTGGAAACACCATATATTTT. It translates to CASRNPRQGSGNTIYF.

The count of this clone is one. This rearrangement joins TRBV24-1 to TRBJ2-1; 9 bases align to TRBD2. The germline gives CDR1 KGHDR, CDR2 SFDVKD. This CDR3 comprises 16 residues. J gave up 7 bases and V 0 bases, and 6 bases lay outside the gene matches. In DNA, the CDR3 is TGTGCCACCAGTGATTTGCAAGGGACTAGCTTTAATGAGCAGTTCTTC. As protein: CATSDLQGTSFNEQFF.

The V gene is TRBV12-5, the J gene TRBJ1-3; 7 nucleotides match TRBD1. The germline V gene encodes CDR1 LGHNT and CDR2 FRNRAP. The CDR3 has 12 residues. The V and J ends lost 3 bases and 11 bases, in that order; junction bases with no gene match: 4. CDR3 region: CASGFGQAAIYF. The CDR3 bases are TGTGCTAGTGGTTTCGGACAGGCGGCCATATATTTT.

This CDR3 is CASSPEVAGALGETQYF. The DNA of the CDR3 is TGTGCCAGCTCACCTGAAGTAGCGGGAGCCTTGGGGGAGACCCAGTACTTC. The rearrangement links TRBV18 to TRBJ2-5; 9 bases fit TRBD2. Germline trimming cut 3 bases from V and 5 bases from J; bases unmatched to any gene: 13. CDR1 and CDR2 (germline): KGHSH, LQKENI. This CDR3 spans 17 amino acids.

This chain connects TRBV7-2 to TRBJ1-1, with 8 positions matching TRBD1. The J segment lost 1 base and the V segment lost 4 bases, leaving 11 bases of the junction unmatched. The CDR3 has 17 amino acids. Germline V gene sequence: CDR1 SGHTA, CDR2 FQGNSA. The DNA for the CDR3 is TGTGCCAGCAGCTCGGGGAGGCAGGGGGCAGGGAACACTGAAGCTTTCTTT. Translation: CASSSGRQGAGNTEAFF.

This clone was picked up a small number of times. J is TRBJ1-2 and V is TRBV11-2, with D uncertain. Germline V gene lookup returns CDR1 SGHAT and CDR2 FQNNGV. The CDR3 loop spans 14 amino acids. Trimming pared 6 bases from V and 7 bases from J, leaving 18 bases between. The CDR3 nucleotides read TGTGCCAGCAGTCATCCGCTAGGTGGTAGTGGCTACACCTTC. Translation: CASSHPLGGSGYTF.

The chain uses TRBV18 and TRBJ1-1; TRBD1 might be the D (5 bases). The V end lost 5 bases, the J end lost 1 base, and 17 bases lay between the germline ends. In germline, CDR1 is KGHSH, CDR2 LQKENI. The CDR3 loop spans 16 amino acids. The CDR3 nucleotides read TGTGCCAGCTCAGTAAGCGCAGGGTTCCGGAACACTGAAGCTTTCTTT. As protein: CASSVSAGFRNTEAFF.

The V and J genes are TRBV19 and TRBJ1-1; the match to TRBD1 covers 7 bases. This CDR3 is built from 16 residues. Germline V gene lookup returns CDR1 LNHDA and CDR2 SQIVND (reference sequence). Trimming cost V 5 bases and J 3 bases; bases outside gene matches: 12. CDR3 protein: CASSPRKGGPDTEAFF. CDR3 bases: TGTGCCAGTAGTCCTCGCAAAGGGGGCCCTGACACTGAAGCTTTCTTT.

The rearrangement joins TRBV3-1 (or the pseudogene TRBV3-2) to TRBJ1-2, with 7 bases matching TRBD1. The junction had 6 bases not matched to a gene; V was cut back by 4 bases and J by 4 bases. Germline values: CDR1 LGHDT, CDR2 YNNKEL (reference sequence). The CDR3 covers 14 residues. CDR3 residues: CASSPGQNVYGYTF. The DNA for the CDR3 is TGTGCCAGCAGCCCGGGACAGAATGTCTATGGCTACACCTTC.

V is TRBV13 and J is TRBJ2-3; tentative D call: TRBD2 (5 bases). CDR1 is PRHDT and CDR2 is FYEKMQ in the germline V gene (reference sequence). The V end was cut by 6 bases, the J end by 6 bases, with 10 bases between. There are 12 residues in the CDR3. This CDR3 reads CASSLGEDTQYF. CDR3 coding DNA: TGTGCCAGCAGTTTGGGAGAGGATACGCAGTATTTT.

V and J are TRBV19 and TRBJ2-3; the D gene is possibly TRBD2 (6 bases). The CDR3 loop spans 13 amino acids. The V gene's germline CDR1 is LNHDA and CDR2 SQIVND (reference sequence). Trimming removed 3 bases from V and 5 bases from J, with 9 bases in between. The CDR3 DNA reads as TGTGCCAGTAGTATCGGGAGTGGAGATACGCAGTATTTT. This gives the protein CASSIGSGDTQYF. Filled out from reference TRBV19 and TRBJ2-3, the complete variable domain reads DGGITQSPKYLFRKEGQNVTLSCEQNLNHDAMYWYRQDPGQGLRLIYYSQIVNDFQKGDIAEGYSVSREKKESFPLTVTSAQKNPTAFYLCASSIGSGDTQYFGPGTRLTVL.

This clone has only a few counts. This chain links TRBV24-1 with TRBJ1-1, with D possibly being TRBD1 (5 bases). This CDR3 region has 13 residues. Trimming removed 3 bases at V and 5 bases at J, with 9 bases between. Germline-derived CDR1 and CDR2 are KGHDR and SFDVKD. As DNA, the CDR3 is TGTGCCACCAGTGATCCAGGGTGGACTGAAGCTTTCTTT. Its translation is CATSDPGWTEAFF.

The chain links TRBV19 to TRBJ1-2; 7 nucleotides align to TRBD1. V lost 6 bases, J lost 0 bases, and 13 bases stayed unmatched. CDR3 size: 17 residues. Germline values: CDR1 LNHDA, CDR2 SQIVND (reference sequence). CDR3 in amino acids: CASSPRQGPKANYGYTF. CDR3 coding DNA: TGTGCCAGTAGCCCTCGACAGGGACCAAAAGCTAACTATGGCTACACCTTC.

The chain uses TRBV27 and TRBJ2-2, with a tentative D call TRBD2 (5 bases). The CDR3 consists of 14 residues. The germline V gene encodes CDR1 MNHEY and CDR2 SMNVEV (reference sequence). V gave up 3 bases and J gave up 6 bases, with 11 bases separating them. The CDR3 here is CASSFRGRPGELFF. In nucleotides, the CDR3 is TGTGCCAGCAGTTTCCGGGGTCGACCCGGGGAGCTGTTTTTT.

CDR3 region: CASRSGGTGGNQPQHF. CDR3 bases: TGTGCCAGCAGATCGGGAGGGACAGGGGGGAACCAGCCCCAGCATTTT. J is TRBJ1-5 and V is TRBV2, with 11 bases aligning to TRBD1. The V segment lost 6 bases and the J segment 7 bases; nucleotides outside the gene matches: 11. This CDR3 spans 16 amino acids. Germline loops: CDR1 SNHLY, CDR2 FYNNEI. The complete variable domain, with remaining parts taken from reference TRBV2 and TRBJ1-5, reads EPEVTQTPSHQVTQMGQEVILRCVPISNHLYFYWYRQILGQKVEFLVSFYNNEISEKSEIFDDQFSVERPDGSNFTLKIRSTKLEDSAMYFCASRSGGTGGNQPQHFGDGTRLSIL.